The 16 T cell receptor beta chains below come from one sample, sequenced in a study of T cells in Graves' hyperthyroidism and ophthalmopathy. RNA transcripts gave rise to amplified TCR beta CDR3 regions. In the first-round RT-PCR of the TCR CDR3, the HTBI primer set was used. TCRdb passed the multiplex PCR reads through MiXCR, listing each CDR3 protein once. The table records 350,000 to 400,000 distinct CDR3 sequences, 19% of them present only once. What was sequenced was blood. The receptors were sampled from a woman aged 18-29 years with Graves' hyperthyroidism.

This clonotype appeared many times. The chain employs TRBV12-3 or TRBV12-4 and TRBJ1-2; tentatively, D is TRBD1 (5 bases). Trimming removed 2 bases at V and 2 bases at J, with 15 bases between. CDR3 length: 16 amino acids. The CDR3 region has the DNA TGTGCCAGCAGTTTAAGTTCCGGGGGTTGGAACTATGGCTACACCTTC. Translated, it gives CASSLSSGGWNYGYTF.

This clonotype was detected only a few times. This sequence joins TRBV3-1 and TRBJ2-5; 9 nucleotides match TRBD2. CDR1 and CDR2 from the germline V gene are LGHDT and YNNKEL (reference sequence). V shed 3 bases, J shed 10 bases, and the junction held 18 bases outside the gene matches. The CDR3 has 17 amino acids. The DNA for the CDR3 is TGTGCCAGCAGCCAGAACCTAGCGGGGCCGGGCGGGGTGAGCCAGTACTTC. Protein product: CASSQNLAGPGGVSQYF.

This clonotype has a count of ten or more. The CDR3 protein is CASSLGSSGEETQYF. CDR3 nucleotides: TGTGCCAGCAGCCTCGGCAGTAGCGGGGAAGAGACCCAGTACTTC. The V and J genes are TRBV4-2 and TRBJ2-5; the match to TRBD2 covers 8 bases. There are 15 residues in the CDR3. Per the germline V gene, CDR1 is LGHNA and CDR2 is YNFKEQ. The V segment lost 4 bases and the J segment 3 bases; nucleotides outside the gene matches: 7.

This clonotype was seen a handful of times. The V gene is TRBV9, the J gene TRBJ2-3, with TRBD1 matching over 10 bases. The V segment lost 3 bases and the J segment 1 base; nucleotides outside the gene matches: 5. The germline V gene encodes CDR1 SGDLS and CDR2 YYNGEE. The CDR3 extends over 16 amino acids. DNA of the CDR3: TGTGCCAGCAGCGCGACAGGGGGCGCGGGCACAGATACGCAGTATTTT. Protein product: CASSATGGAGTDTQYF.

This clonotype was counted ten times or more. The chain joins TRBV11-2 to TRBJ2-5; 9 bases agree with TRBD2. CDR3 length: 15 residues. Unmatched junction bases numbered 6, after V lost 1 base and J lost 6 bases. The germline gives CDR1 SGHAT, CDR2 FQNNGV. The CDR3 bases are TGTGCCAGCAGCTTAGCGTGGACTAGCGTACAGACCCAGTACTTC. It codes for CASSLAWTSVQTQYF.

Comment on this clonotype: The DNA is left out, because the CDR3 cannot be placed on it with certainty; the CDR3 is given as TCRdb lists it. The rearrangement uses TRBV10-3 and TRBJ2-4; TRBD1 is taken as the D call from the table, unchecked against the DNA. The CDR3 spans 15 residues, counting both ends. Germline-derived CDR1 and CDR2 are ENHRY and SYGVKD. The CDR3 here is CAISEFGTGAPVMYF.

This chain connects TRBV6-1 to TRBJ2-5, with 8 bases identical to TRBD2. Losses at the gene ends were 3 bases for V and 5 bases for J; bases not matched to a gene: 11. From germline, CDR1 is MNHNS and CDR2 SASEGT. The CDR3 totals 16 residues. The CDR3 coding sequence is TGTGCCAGCAGTGATCTTGGCAGCGGGGGTTGGGAGACCCAGTACTTC. This translates into CASSDLGSGGWETQYF.

This clonotype was seen ten or more times. J is TRBJ2-5 and V is TRBV19; TRBD1 matches 12 bases. The trim removed 6 bases at V and 6 bases at J, leaving 8 bases unmatched. The CDR3 contains 15 residues. Germline V gene lookup returns CDR1 LNHDA and CDR2 SQIVND (reference sequence). The CDR3, as DNA: TGTGCCAGTAGCGGGCCGGGACAGGGGGCGAAGACCCAGTACTTC. This sequence encodes CASSGPGQGAKTQYF.

This clonotype was recorded at least ten times. CDR3 sequence reads: CASSQGLAVPYEQYF. The CDR3 DNA follows: TGTGCCAGCAGTCAAGGACTAGCGGTACCCTACGAGCAGTACTTC. The chain is built from TRBV12-3 or TRBV12-4 and TRBJ2-7, with 10 bases that match TRBD2. The J segment lost 2 bases and the V segment lost 5 bases, leaving 6 bases of the junction unmatched. The CDR3 loop spans 15 amino acids.

There are many counts of this clonotype. The chain links TRBV5-1 to TRBJ1-2; D ambiguous. Germline V lookup: CDR1 SGHRS, CDR2 YFSETQ. With 3 bases removed from V and 3 bases from J, the gap between germline ends came to 9 bases. The CDR3 totals 13 residues. The CDR3 DNA sequence: TGCGCCAGCAGCTCGTCGCTTGACTATGGCTACACCTTC. Its protein product is CASSSSLDYGYTF.

This clonotype was detected many times. This chain connects TRBV10-3 to TRBJ2-7; D gene unclear. The germline V and J ends were trimmed by 6 bases and 3 bases, with 9 bases remaining between them. In germline, CDR1 is ENHRY, CDR2 SYGVKD. This CDR3 comprises 12 residues. The CDR3 DNA follows: TGTGCCATCAGCGATACTGGCTACGAGCAGTACTTC. Translating gives CAISDTGYEQYF.

The sample holds many counts of this clonotype. The rearrangement uses TRBV9 and TRBJ1-2, with 7 nucleotides matching TRBD1. With 0 bases clipped from V and 2 bases from J, the junction kept 13 bases outside the gene matches. CDR1 is SGDLS, CDR2 YYNGEE, per germline. The CDR3 runs to 18 residues. CDR3 DNA: TGTGCCAGCAGCGTAGCGCCATCTACAGGGGTCGGGAACTATGGCTACACCTTC. This gives the protein CASSVAPSTGVGNYGYTF.

This clonotype was seen ten or more times. The CDR3 region is CASSIRVSAGEQYF. In DNA, the CDR3 is TGTGCCAGTAGTATTCGGGTTTCTGCTGGCGAGCAGTACTTC. The chain couples TRBV19 to TRBJ2-7, with D unresolved. The CDR3 totals 14 residues. CDR1 and CDR2 from the germline V gene are LNHDA and SQIVND (reference sequence). Trimming removed 3 bases at V and 6 bases at J, with 15 bases between.

This clonotype was seen ten or more times. It may be a read error: a sequence one base away is much more abundant. The chain couples TRBV28 to TRBJ2-5, with 7 bases aligning to TRBD1. This CDR3 comprises 13 residues. Germline V gene sequence: CDR1 MDHEN, CDR2 SYDVKM. The CDR3 loop is CASSSTGKETQHF. The CDR3 DNA reads as TGTGCCAGCAGTTCGACAGGGAAAGAGACCCAGCACTTC.

This clonotype was counted ten times or more. This chain uses TRBV15 with TRBJ1-1; TRBD1 is a possible D gene (6 bases). V lost 1 base to trimming and J lost 11 bases, with 17 bases between them. The CDR3 is 14 residues long. The germline V gene encodes CDR1 LNHNV and CDR2 YYDKDF (reference sequence). The chain's CDR3 is CATSRGDGGAIAFF. The CDR3, as DNA: TGTGCCACCAGCAGAGGGGACGGGGGCGCGATCGCTTTCTTT.

This rearrangement joins TRBV4-1 to TRBJ1-6; D is unresolved. The CDR3 is made up of 20 amino acids. The germline V gene has CDR1 MGHRA and CDR2 YSYEKL. The V gene lost 4 bases and the J gene lost 6 bases, with 28 bases spanning the gap. CDR3 sequence: CASSPTTLGGPAAPNSPLHF. CDR3 DNA: TGCGCCAGCAGCCCCACCACTCTAGGAGGCCCCGCGGCCCCTAATTCACCCCTCCACTTT.